This T cell receptor beta chain appears in the sequencing data of a study of blood T cell repertoires in COVID-19. Study overall: T cells, B-cell-depleted T cells, or PBMCs provided the cDNA or gDNA that served as material.

In the original workflow: Using reference gene primer amplification, nucleated cell counts were estimated. Method: immunoSEQ multiplex PCR; TCRdb's copy keeps in-frame clones and lacks some. V and J calls plus clone size are reproduced from that table; the DNA served to infer D and trimming. The sample comprises 300,000 to 400,000 clones, roughly 88% of which are singletons, and over 4.5% rests with the top ten. The CDR3 runs to 17 residues. Participant ages covered roughly 18 to 89 years across 25 or so US areas. Each participant's cohort was designated according to participant-reported clinical history.

This sequence joins TRBV1 and TRBJ2-1; TRBD2 is the table's D call, not checked against the DNA. TRBV1 is deemed a pseudogene. This TCR was sampled from a man between 25 and 39 years old who had recovered from COVID-19. Sequenced: PBMCs or T cells enriched from blood (not recorded which). The CDR3 DNA is TGCACCAGCAGCCAGGGAGGACAGCGGGGCGCGAACAATGAGCAGTTCTTC. It is translated as CTSSQGGQRGANNEQFF.